This TCR beta chain was captured by sequencing in a study of cytomegalovirus exposure and HLA in healthy donors. Study-wide points: Researchers left out some V segments, among them TRBV6-2 and TRBV6-3, as indistinguishable. Segments of the TCR beta V type were, in most cases, productive about 87% or about 30% of the time in an earlier analysis.

Primers for the PCR totalled 60 Vbeta and 13 Jbeta. Here immunoSEQ multiplex PCR was the method, and the copy in TCRdb shows in-frame clones only, minus some. The sample lists over 130,000 clones, approximately 67% occurring once. The germline V and J ends were trimmed by 2 bases and 10 bases, with 7 bases remaining between them. This CDR3 is 11 amino acids long. Germline CDR1 reads SGHDN; CDR2 reads FVKESK. Points on this clone: Its antigen is unknown.

The V and J genes are TRBV14 and TRBJ2-3; D is unresolved. Sequenced: PBMCs. The receptor comes from a woman in her fifties or sixties in good health and CMV-seronegative. CDR3 in amino acids: CASSQLRSQYF. In DNA, the CDR3 is TGTGCCAGCAGCCAACTGCGTTCGCAGTATTTT.